This T cell receptor beta chain emerged from a study of beta chain features in type 1 diabetes. Study information: There was similarity between patients and healthy donors in age, gender and cell yields.

The sequenced template was cDNA made from the entire isolated RNA. Data came from immunoSEQ multiplex PCR; TCRdb stores just in-frame clones and leaves some out. The sample yields about 240,000 clones, about 26% seen once. Germline V gene sequence: CDR1 SGHDT, CDR2 YYEEEE. The germline V and J ends were trimmed by 5 bases and 0 bases, with 9 bases remaining between them. CDR3 length equals 14 residues. A few counts support this clone. Source material: central memory CD4+ T cells from blood. The receptor comes from a man younger than 40 in good health. The rearrangement links TRBV5-6 to TRBJ1-5; maybe TRBD1 (6 bases). CDR3 nucleotide sequence: TGTGCCAGCAGTGGACAGAATAGCAATCAGCCCCAGCATTTT. It yields the protein CASSGQNSNQPQHF.